Below, one T cell receptor (beta chain) is given with its context. The sample contains more than one DNA sequence encoding this CDR3. These data belong to a study of control samples from healthy donors and cancer patients. Clones were sequenced by immunoSEQ multiplex PCR, and TCRdb holds only the in-frame ones, with some missing. The sample records approximately 170,000 clones, about 93% being singletons. Germline V lookup: CDR1 MDHEN, CDR2 SYDVKM. This CDR3 is built from 12 residues. The germline V and J ends were trimmed by 6 bases and 2 bases, with 8 bases remaining between them. The rearrangement uses TRBV28 and TRBJ2-7; D call uncertain. Specimen: blood. The TCR sequence derives from a woman in her twenties or thirties in good health. CDR3 region: CASSPKPYEQYF. The DNA of the CDR3 is TGTGCCAGCAGCCCCAAGCCCTACGAGCAGTACTTC.